These 6 T cell receptor beta chains were all obtained from the same sample, sequenced in a study of blood T cells in healthy people across ages. Together with a sample-barcoded 5' primer, a J-beta primer mix was included in a second PCR lasting about 7 to 11 cycles. TCRdb itself ran the 5' RACE reads through MiXCR, one entry per CDR3 protein. The sample consists of 1.5 million to 2 million distinct CDR3 sequences, more than 35% of them appearing once. Sequencing was carried out using blood. Every receptor here comes from a human donor in good health.

The rearrangement joins TRBV4-3 to TRBJ2-7; D not resolved. V lost 2 bases and J lost 5, with 19 bases in between. Germline V gives CDR1 LGHNA, CDR2 YSLEER. CDR3 length: 16 residues. This CDR3 is CASSQWCRWVLHEQYF. CDR3 nucleotide sequence: TGCGCCAGCAGCCAATGGTGTAGGTGGGTTCTACACGAGCAGTACTTC.

This clonotype was counted only a few times. The gene calls are TRBV7-9 and TRBJ2-5, with D uncertain. Germline V gene lookup returns CDR1 SEHNR and CDR2 FQNEAQ (reference sequence). This CDR3 has 12 amino acids. The V and J ends lost 4 bases and 6 bases respectively, with 9 bases between them. The CDR3 nucleotides read TGTGCCAGCAGCTCTCTAGAACAGACCCAGTACTTC. Translation gives CASSSLEQTQYF.

The V call is TRBV12-3 or TRBV12-4, the J call TRBJ2-2, with 10 positions matching TRBD1. The V segment lost 2 bases and the J segment 5 bases; nucleotides outside the gene matches: 11. The CDR3 runs to 18 residues. The CDR3 bases are TGTGCCAGCAGTTTATTGCGAGGGGGGACAGGGGTTACCGGGGAGCTGTTTTTT. Protein sequence: CASSLLRGGTGVTGELFF.

The rearrangement joins TRBV20-1 to TRBJ2-1; TRBD2 matches 12 bases. V shed 6 bases and J 8 bases; nucleotides not matched to a gene: 8. Germline V lookup: CDR1 DFQATT, CDR2 SNEGSKA (reference sequence). CDR3 length: 14 residues. The CDR3 here is CSAATSGGTYEQFF. CDR3 coding DNA: TGCAGTGCAGCCACTAGCGGGGGGACCTATGAGCAGTTCTTC.

This clonotype was seen a few times. The chain uses TRBV15 and TRBJ2-7, with D uncertain. This CDR3 contains 15 residues. Trimming took 0 bases from V and 6 from J, leaving 15 bases between them. CDR1 and CDR2 from the germline V gene are LNHNV and YYDKDF (reference sequence). CDR3 amino acids: CATSRERSPLIEQYF. The CDR3 DNA reads TGTGCCACCAGCAGAGAGAGATCCCCCCTCATCGAGCAGTACTTC. Together with reference TRBV15 and TRBJ2-7, the CDR3 gives the full variable domain: DAMVIQNPRYQVTQFGKPVTLSCSQTLNHNVMYWYQQKSSQAPKLLFHYYDKDFNNEADTPDNFQSRRPNTSFCFLDIRSPGLGDTAMYLCATSRERSPLIEQYFGPGTRLTVT.

The chain recombines TRBV5-5 with TRBJ1-1; 9 positions match TRBD1. Germline V gives CDR1 SGHKS, CDR2 YYEKEE (reference sequence). The CDR3 spans 16 residues. Trimming cost V 1 base and J 7 bases; bases outside gene matches: 11. Written as DNA, the CDR3 is TGTGCCAGCAGCTTGTGGGCTCGGACAGGGGTGGATGAAGCTTTCTTT. It codes for CASSLWARTGVDEAFF. The full variable domain, its missing parts supplied by reference TRBV5-5 and TRBJ1-1, is DAGVTQSPTHLIKTRGQQVTLRCSPISGHKSVSWYQQVLGQGPQFIFQYYEKEERGRGNFPDRFSARQFPNYSSELNVNALLLGDSALYLCASSLWARTGVDEAFFGQGTRLTVV.